Each of the 15 T cell receptor beta chains below was sequenced from the same sample in a study of T-cell reconstitution after alpha-beta-depleted transplantation in children (TCRdb year 2016). The treatment or condition label, as the study defines it: allogeneic hematopoietic cell transplantation with graft depleted of TCRalphabeta T cells and CD19 B cells. Libraries came from PCR. Sequencing used an Illumina HiSeq 2500. TCR library preparation used molecular barcoding, with unique molecular identifiers applied to normalize quantification of the TCRbeta repertoire. TCRdb's own reprocessing of the public reads used fastp at Q25 and MiXCR and kept productive beta chains. Every CDR3 protein is listed once, alongside the most common genes and DNA of its rows. This sample comprises 240,000 or so distinct CDR3 sequences, around 7.8% of them detected only once. Of the sample, 6% to 7% falls within the top ten clones.

The starting material was PBMCs, mostly from graft donor cells, obtained 180 days after TCRalphabeta/CD19-depleted stem cell transplant. These receptors all come from a male patient younger than 18 who had a stem cell transplant for acute lymphoblastic leukemia, so the T cells may come from the graft donor.

This clonotype was counted ten times or more. The rearrangement uses TRBV12-3 or TRBV12-4 and TRBJ1-2; D is perhaps TRBD1 (6 bases). Trimming shortened V by 6 bases and J by 1 base, and 18 bases separated the two germline ends. The CDR3 is 16 amino acids. The CDR3 nucleotides read TGTGCCAGCAGGAACAGGGAATCGGGAGTTAACTATGGCTACACCTTC. As protein: CASRNRESGVNYGYTF.

This clonotype was counted at least ten times. This chain uses TRBV7-9 with TRBJ1-2; D may be TRBD1 (6 bases). The CDR3 is made up of 14 amino acids. With 1 base removed from V and 8 bases from J, the gap between germline ends came to 14 bases. Per the germline V gene, CDR1 is SEHNR and CDR2 is FQNEAQ (reference sequence). The DNA for the CDR3 is TGTGCCAGCAGCTTAGACGACAGGCCTCGGGGCTACACCTTC. Its protein is CASSLDDRPRGYTF.

This clonotype came up many times. The rearrangement links TRBV2 to TRBJ2-4, with D tentatively TRBD2 (6 bases). CDR1 is SNHLY, CDR2 FYNNEI, per germline. CDR3 length: 15 amino acids. The V end was cut by 5 bases, the J end by 9 bases, with 20 bases between. The CDR3 nucleotides are TGTGCCAGCAGTCCCCCCGGGACTCGGCGCGGCATTCAGTACTTC. Protein sequence: CASSPPGTRRGIQYF.

Points on this clonotype: A much larger clone is a single base away; this may be a read error. The CDR3 nucleotides are TGCAGTGCTAGAGTAGCCAGAAACATTCAGTACTTC. Protein product: CSARVARNIQYF. This chain links TRBV20-1 with TRBJ2-4, with unresolved D. The CDR3 contains 12 residues. From germline, CDR1 is DFQATT and CDR2 SNEGSKA (reference sequence).

The table lists this clonotype with many counts. This chain connects TRBV5-1 to TRBJ2-1; 8 nucleotides align to TRBD2. J was trimmed by 4 bases and V by 0 bases; bases with no gene match: 9. Germline CDR1 is SGHRS and CDR2 is YFSETQ. The CDR3 covers 17 residues. The CDR3 is CASSLAITSGAYNEQFF. CDR3 sequence (DNA): TGCGCCAGCAGCTTGGCCATCACTAGCGGAGCTTACAATGAGCAGTTCTTC.

About this clonotype itself: Compared with germline, one end of the junction differs, possibly owing to a read error. The V gene is TRBV3-1, the J gene TRBJ2-1; 8 bases fit TRBD2. CDR3 length: 19 residues. CDR1 is LGHDT, CDR2 YNNKEL, per germline (reference sequence). CDR3 amino acids: CTSSPRGGPGTSSYNEQFF. In nucleotides, the CDR3 is TGTACCAGCAGCCCCCGGGGGGGGCCCGGGACGAGCTCCTACAATGAGCAGTTCTTC.

The table lists this clonotype with many counts. The rearrangement links TRBV5-1 to TRBJ2-1; unclear D gene. Germline CDR1 is SGHRS and CDR2 is YFSETQ. V was pared by 0 bases and J by 5 bases, with 12 bases between. The CDR3 sequence is 15 residues long. The CDR3 DNA reads TGCGCCAGCAGCTTGGCCCTGGGAAGGGACAATGAGCAGTTCTTC. Amino acids: CASSLALGRDNEQFF.

There are many counts of this clonotype. The chain has TRBV28 and TRBJ2-7, with D possibly called TRBD1 or TRBD2 (5 bases each). The CDR3 runs to 14 residues. V was trimmed by 8 bases and J by 0 bases, leaving 14 bases between them. Germline V gene sequence: CDR1 MDHEN, CDR2 SYDVKM. The CDR3 DNA follows: TGTGCCAGCGGAGTGGGACGGAGCTCCTACGAGCAGTACTTC. Translated, it gives CASGVGRSSYEQYF.

The chain joins TRBV19 to TRBJ1-2, with D hard to call. V was shortened by 3 bases and J by 5 bases, with 13 bases between the two germline ends. CDR1 and CDR2 (germline): LNHDA, SQIVND (reference sequence). The CDR3 loop spans 14 amino acids. CDR3 loop: CASSILSSEYGYTF. In DNA form, the CDR3 reads TGTGCCAGTAGTATTTTATCGTCTGAATATGGCTACACCTTC.

This clonotype was seen repeatedly, ten times or more. This rearrangement joins TRBV2 to TRBJ2-7; 7 bases map to TRBD1. The germline CDR1 and CDR2 sequences are SNHLY and FYNNEI. J gave up 2 bases and V 6 bases, and 4 bases lay outside the gene matches. The CDR3 is made up of 13 amino acids. CDR3 sequence (DNA): TGTGCCAGCAGGACAGGGACGGCCTACGAGCAGTACTTC. Its translation is CASRTGTAYEQYF.

This clonotype was detected ten times or more. The rearrangement links TRBV6-1 to TRBJ2-7; no clear D. The V gene's germline CDR1 is MNHNS and CDR2 SASEGT. The CDR3 contains 13 residues. Trimming removed 7 bases at V and 3 bases at J, with 13 bases between. CDR3 nucleotides: TGTGCCAGCAACGTCAACCGAGGCTACGAGCAGTACTTC. Protein product: CASNVNRGYEQYF.

This clonotype has a count of ten or more. The chain recombines TRBV29-1 with TRBJ2-1; 10 bases align to TRBD2. CDR1 and CDR2 (germline): SQVTM, ANQGSEA. The J segment lost 4 bases and the V segment lost 7 bases, leaving 7 bases of the junction unmatched. This CDR3 contains 14 residues. This CDR3 reads CSEASGRGYNEQFF. The DNA of the CDR3 is TGCAGCGAGGCTAGCGGGAGAGGGTACAATGAGCAGTTCTTC.

This clonotype was recorded many times. The rearrangement joins TRBV5-6 to TRBJ2-2; no clear D. V gave up 4 bases and J gave up 5 bases, with 6 bases separating them. The germline CDR1 and CDR2 sequences are SGHDT and YYEEEE. This CDR3 has 12 amino acids. This chain's CDR3 is CASSVTTGELFF. CDR3 DNA sequence: TGTGCCAGCAGCGTGACAACCGGGGAGCTGTTTTTT.

This clonotype was detected many times. CDR3 coding DNA: TGTGCCAGCAAAGAACTAGCGGGGGGCACCTACAATGAGCAGTTCTTC. It yields the protein CASKELAGGTYNEQFF. V is TRBV12-3 or TRBV12-4 and J is TRBJ2-1; 12 nucleotides agree with TRBD2. This CDR3 has 16 amino acids. Trimming took 7 bases from V and 2 from J; bases not matched to a gene: 6.

This clonotype has a count of ten or more. The chain has TRBV7-3 and TRBJ2-3; 7 bases map to TRBD1. This CDR3 comprises 14 residues. With 5 bases clipped from V and 4 bases from J, the junction kept 6 bases outside the gene matches. From germline, CDR1 is SGHTA and CDR2 FQGTGA. The CDR3 sequence is CASSPDREADTQYF. The CDR3 DNA follows: TGTGCCAGCAGCCCCGACAGGGAAGCAGATACGCAGTATTTT.